The sequence of this TCR beta chain was determined in a study of blood T cells in healthy people across ages. Then a second PCR, running about 7 to 11 cycles, was carried out with a sample-barcoded 5' primer and a J-beta primer mix. TCRdb redid the calling of the 5' RACE reads with MiXCR, one entry per CDR3 protein. The sample has some 1.5 million distinct CDR3 sequences, 28% seen once. The receptor was isolated from a woman under 40 in good health. Sequences were obtained from blood.

As DNA, the CDR3 is TGTGCCATCAGACGGACCCTCGGAGGGGATGATGGCTACACCTTC. Its translation is CAIRRTLGGDDGYTF. The V gene is TRBV10-3, the J gene TRBJ1-2, with a possible D match to TRBD1 (5 bases). Germline CDR1 and CDR2: ENHRY and SYGVKD. This CDR3 region has 15 residues. V was trimmed by 6 bases and J by 6 bases, leaving 20 bases between them.